A selection of T cell receptor beta chains follows, all from one sample in a study of blood T cells in healthy people across ages. TCRdb recomputed calls from the 5' RACE reads with MiXCR, one row per CDR3 protein. The sample shows around 1,800,000 distinct CDR3 sequences, about 39% of them seen only once. Sequences were obtained from blood. These receptor sequences come from a human donor in good health. The CDR3 runs from the conserved cysteine through the conserved F or W. The D gene is left open where the match is weak. For some rows the clone size is stated as once, few or many, or as a class when expanded; others skip it.

d_gene: -
j_gene: TRBJ2-3
abundance: few
v_gene: TRBV29-1
CDR3aa: CSVDGRSTDTQYF
CDR3nt: TGCAGCGTTGATGGGAGGAGCACAGATACGCAGTATTTT

d_gene: TRBD1
j_gene: TRBJ1-1
abundance: -
v_gene: TRBV11-3
CDR3aa: CASSFLWGQGSTEAFF
CDR3nt: TGTGCCAGCAGCTTCTTGTGGGGACAGGGGTCCACTGAAGCTTTCTTT

d_gene: -
j_gene: TRBJ2-7
abundance: -
v_gene: TRBV15
CDR3aa: CATSSGQSLDEQYF
CDR3nt: TGTGCCACCAGCAGTGGACAGTCGTTGGACGAGCAGTACTTC

d_gene: -
j_gene: TRBJ2-1
abundance: few
v_gene: TRBV6-1
CDR3aa: CASSELGSNNEQFF
CDR3nt: TGTGCCAGCAGTGAATTGGGTAGCAATAATGAGCAGTTCTTC

d_gene: TRBD1
j_gene: TRBJ2-5
abundance: few
v_gene: TRBV18
CDR3aa: CASSPPGQVVEEQYF
CDR3nt: TGTGCCAGCTCACCACCGGGACAGGTCGTTGAGGAGCAGTACTTC

d_gene: -
j_gene: TRBJ2-3
abundance: few
v_gene: TRBV20-1
CDR3aa: CSARLVTDTQYF
CDR3nt: TGCAGTGCTAGACTAGTCACAGATACGCAGTATTTT

d_gene: TRBD1
j_gene: TRBJ2-1
abundance: few
v_gene: TRBV27
CDR3aa: CASRQGVAYNEQFF
CDR3nt: TGTGCCAGCAGGCAGGGGGTGGCCTACAATGAGCAGTTCTTC

d_gene: TRBD2
j_gene: TRBJ2-3
abundance: once
v_gene: TRBV6-2/TRBV6-3
CDR3aa: CASSYPSGGIVSTDTQYF
CDR3nt: TGTGCCAGCAGTTACCCTAGCGGGGGGATAGTCTCTACAGATACGCAGTATTTT

d_gene: TRBD2
j_gene: TRBJ2-5
abundance: many
v_gene: TRBV7-2
CDR3aa: CASSLAAGVETQYF
CDR3nt: TGTGCCAGCAGCTTAGCAGCGGGGGTAGAGACCCAGTACTTC

d_gene: -
j_gene: TRBJ2-5
abundance: few
v_gene: TRBV12-5
CDR3aa: CASGLVGRETQYF
CDR3nt: TGTGCTAGTGGTTTGGTGGGGCGAGAGACCCAGTACTTC

d_gene: -
j_gene: TRBJ1-2
abundance: few
v_gene: TRBV15
CDR3aa: CATSREDSPYGYTF
CDR3nt: TGTGCCACCAGCAGGGAAGACAGTCCCTATGGCTACACCTTC

d_gene: -
j_gene: TRBJ1-2
abundance: -
v_gene: TRBV12-3/TRBV12-4
CDR3aa: CASSLGQGISYTF
CDR3nt: TGTGCCAGCAGTTTAGGGCAGGGTATCAGCTACACCTTC

d_gene: -
j_gene: TRBJ2-1
abundance: -
v_gene: TRBV5-8
CDR3aa: CASSWWPSSYNEQFF
CDR3nt: TGTGCCAGCAGCTGGTGGCCGAGCTCCTACAATGAGCAGTTCTTC

d_gene: -
j_gene: TRBJ2-3
abundance: -
v_gene: TRBV20-1
CDR3aa: CSPSDDTDTQYF
CDR3nt: TGCAGTCCGTCGGACGACACAGATACGCAGTATTTT

d_gene: TRBD2
j_gene: TRBJ2-7
abundance: -
v_gene: TRBV7-9
CDR3aa: CASSFAGGTTYEQYF
CDR3nt: TGTGCCAGCAGCTTTGCGGGGGGCACGACCTACGAGCAGTACTTC

d_gene: TRBD2
j_gene: TRBJ2-1
abundance: -
v_gene: TRBV7-8
CDR3aa: CASSLLPGGGRYNEQFF
CDR3nt: TGTGCCAGCAGCTTACTTCCGGGCGGGGGGCGCTACAATGAGCAGTTCTTC

d_gene: -
j_gene: TRBJ2-4
abundance: -
v_gene: TRBV5-1
CDR3aa: CASSLVVEGKNIQYF
CDR3nt: TGCGCCAGCAGCTTGGTGGTCGAGGGAAAAAACATTCAGTACTTC

d_gene: -
j_gene: TRBJ1-1
abundance: once
v_gene: TRBV20-1
CDR3aa: CSARDRRRGQNTEAFF
CDR3nt: TGCAGTGCTAGAGATAGGAGGCGGGGGCAGAACACTGAAGCTTTCTTT

d_gene: -
j_gene: TRBJ2-5
abundance: -
v_gene: TRBV2
CDR3aa: CASSETYSVETQYF
CDR3nt: TGTGCCAGCAGTGAAACCTATTCCGTGGAGACCCAGTACTTC

d_gene: TRBD1
j_gene: TRBJ1-2
abundance: -
v_gene: TRBV24-1
CDR3aa: CATSDWRQGYGYTF
CDR3nt: TGTGCCACCAGTGATTGGAGACAGGGGTATGGCTACACCTTC

d_gene: -
j_gene: TRBJ2-1
abundance: few
v_gene: TRBV7-2
CDR3aa: CASSWAYNEQFF
CDR3nt: TGTGCCAGCAGCTGGGCCTACAATGAGCAGTTCTTC

d_gene: -
j_gene: TRBJ1-5
abundance: -
v_gene: TRBV6-2/TRBV6-3
CDR3aa: CASSDRRGHQPQHF
CDR3nt: TGTGCCAGCAGCGATCGCAGGGGTCATCAGCCCCAGCATTTT

d_gene: -
j_gene: TRBJ2-7
abundance: -
v_gene: TRBV20-1
CDR3aa: CSANRDTYNEQYF
CDR3nt: TGCAGTGCTAACCGGGACACTTACAATGAGCAGTACTTC

d_gene: -
j_gene: TRBJ2-3
abundance: -
v_gene: TRBV20-1
CDR3aa: CSARVTYTDTQYF
CDR3nt: TGCAGTGCTAGAGTAACCTACACAGATACGCAGTATTTT